This TCR beta chain was identified during a study of cytomegalovirus exposure and HLA in healthy donors (dated by TCRdb to about 2017). Background for the entire study: An earlier analysis of several hundred of the donors reported 276 Gb of sequence data and approximately 110 million unique TCR beta sequences from about 179 million T cells. About 320 gigabases of sequencing data and approximately 93 million unique TCR sequences were included in an early release covering about 620 HLA-typed donors. The genetic ancestry cluster associated with self-reported Caucasian donors included 81% of the 398 genotyped donors. The study was designed to test whether signatures of past pathogen exposure could be identified by cataloging public T cell receptors. Using immunosequencing, the study profiled T cell repertoires from approximately 700 subjects and related those repertoires to cytomegalovirus serostatus. A separate validation cohort of over 95 different subjects was used in addition to the roughly 700-subject first cohort. The study combined high-throughput TCR immunosequencing, statistical association of individual TCRs with disease status, and machine learning to predict cytomegalovirus infection status. A later analysis re-examined previously published TCR beta repertoires from more than 600 donors and added high-resolution HLA genotyping to investigate patterns of TCR occurrence. In the later analysis, no new phenotypic data were used to find candidate immune exposures; instead, reliance was placed on TCR beta sequences and their occurrence across donors. An earlier analysis of 500 to 750 of the donors applied high-throughput TCR beta sequencing to assess whether each TCR beta V gene segment acted as functional or pseudogenic. Alongside the repertoire data, information on donor age, sex, ethnicity and CMV serostatus was compiled. In a later genetic analysis, genome-wide SNP genotypes for about three fifths of the roughly 670 donors were used, and that subset was treated as a discovery cohort. All discovery cohort repertoires had been generated on a single sequencing platform. Both class I and class II loci were covered by HLA typing, at four-digit resolution. The number of typed donors differed by locus: 629-630 for A, B, C, DRB1 and DQB1; roughly 510 for DQA1; 606 for DPA1; and some 430 for DPB1. Several DR-DQ haplotypes were treated as single units for association and clustering because of strong linkage in the cohort. Across 398 genotyped donors of the cohort, an average of about 220,000 unique TCR beta nucleotide sequences per donor were sequenced, and roughly 20% of those sequences were non-productive.

The CDR3, from cysteine to phenylalanine, totals 15 residues. Left in the record is the CDR3 DNA by itself, 45 bases read in frame from the first base. The cohort was made up of hundreds of healthy bone marrow donors. All cohort members were sampled while nominally healthy, although unrecorded immune exposures were likely present. The donor tested CMV seronegative and was one of the 352 seronegative cohort members. A peripheral blood sample was provided by each donor, and peripheral blood mononuclear cells were used for TCR beta sequencing. The Qiagen DNeasy Blood Extraction Kit was used to extract genomic DNA from the blood cell samples. Worth noting for this clone: Its binding antigen is unknown. Base qualities were left out, and no much larger clone turns up one base away.

Points the paper makes about the study in general: Some 15 rarely observed V segments, including chromosome 9 orphons, were excluded from the earlier analysis of approximately 500 of the donors because counts were too low. The classifier was reported to diagnose cytomegalovirus status with high specificity and sensitivity in both the original cohort and the validation cohort. A cluster of highly shared sequence variants was judged likely to represent a technical artifact of the sequencing pipeline. In a later analysis, more than 15,000 TCR beta sequences were associated with specific HLA alleles at a false discovery rate of 0.05. A further reported finding was that TCR beta sequences accurately predicted the HLA-A and HLA-B alleles for most subjects in the first cohort. According to a later analysis, most CMV-associated TCR beta chains appeared to be HLA-restricted, and the HLA associations seemed to be driven largely by CMV exposure. Most TCR sequences were observed very rarely across donors, whereas some public TCRs were present in many individuals. In vitro tests confirmed that a few of the cytomegalovirus-associated TCR beta chains recognize cytomegalovirus antigens. According to a later analysis, parvovirus B19, influenza, CMV and Epstein-Barr virus appeared linked to several top co-occurrence clusters. Assigning TCR associations to individual alleles was difficult when HLA alleles, especially DR and DQ, strongly co-occurred. In a later genetic analysis, a missense DCLRE1C variant was associated with V-gene and J-gene trimming of TCR beta chains, and the association was replicated in an independent cohort. Correlated functional status among segregating V segments might reflect linkage disequilibrium, but an unknown experimental factor could not be ruled out. Some IMGT-functional V segments, including TRBV6-2 and TRBV6-3, could not be distinguished by the 87-base-pair reads and were therefore excluded. Because some donors lacked HLA typing at each locus, the association tests relied only on the typed subset. Sequencing depth was assumed to be roughly uniform across donors in the presence/absence analyses, though that assumption may not hold. In a later analysis, HLA-associated TCR beta chains showed more clonal expansion and lower generation probabilities than non-associated chains that were equally common. Broadly in line with IMGT annotations, most TCR beta V segments showed up in productive rearrangements about 87% or about 30% of the time in an earlier analysis of 587 of the donors. The authors suggested that the approach could potentially be generalized to other disease states and immunological phenotypes. In a later genetic analysis, fewer N-insertions in productive TCRs were reported among donors in an Asian-associated ancestry cluster than the roughly 700-donor mean. In the study, about 150 TCR beta chains were listed as associated with cytomegalovirus. In a later analysis, the rate of TCR association differed among HLA loci, with DRB1 alleles having the most associated TCRs and HLA-C alleles having the fewest. This cohort had only TCR beta chains sequenced, and the lack of alpha or paired-chain data limited which features could be detected. The only immune exposure information available for the cohort was CMV serostatus.

Libraries came from the immunoSEQ multiplex PCR assay. For the multiplex PCR, a mixture combining 60 forward primers for TCR Vbeta segments and 13 reverse primers for TCR Jbeta segments was used. The CDR3 region of rearranged TCR beta genes was amplified from genomic DNA by a multiplex PCR assay. The amplified TCR beta libraries were sequenced on the Illumina HiSeq System as 87-base-pair reads. The authors' analysis ran thus. A later analysis counted about 80 million unique TCR beta chains across the 666 repertoires, and approximately 11 million of these chains were shared by at least two donors. Raw reads were error-corrected and collapsed into unique sequences with a nearest-neighbor algorithm that merged closely related sequences to remove PCR and sequencing errors. Alignment of CDR3 sequences to IMGT reference sequences was used to assign V, D and J gene segments. Each retained sequence needed at least a six-nucleotide match to both a V gene segment and a J gene segment. Rearrangements were classified as productive when the CDR3 lacked stop codons and remained in frame with V and J, and all other rearrangements were classified as non-productive. Following IMGT convention, CDR3 was defined as the stretch from the second conserved V-encoded cysteine to the conserved J-encoded phenylalanine. Sequences without an unambiguous match to a single V gene segment were excluded from the earlier analysis of about 600 of the donors. In an earlier analysis of 500 to 750 of the donors, V segments were called functional above 56.7% productive rearrangements and were called segregating when the between-donor standard deviation exceeded 5%. A statistical classification framework was developed to diagnose cytomegalovirus status using the catalog of TCR beta chain sequences. In a later analysis, V and J genes were assigned by comparing TCR nucleotide sequences against IMGT/GENE-DB human TR gene sequences. Using the TCRdist pipeline, a later analysis assigned CDR3 sequences along with most-parsimonious VDJ recombination scenarios. In a later analysis, every TCR beta chain was defined by the combination of its CDR3 amino acid sequence and its V-gene family, and reads without a unique V-gene family were dropped. In a later analysis, 450 to 600 highly shared, low-generation-probability nucleotide sequences were removed to address suspected cross-contamination and a sequencing artifact. In a later analysis, a clonal expansion index was calculated for each public chain from normalized within-repertoire ranks of inferred template counts. Generation probabilities in a later analysis came from a VDJ recombination model fitted to out-of-frame rearrangements, and those results were checked against IGoR. In a later analysis, TCR-TCR, TCR-HLA and TCR-CMV co-occurrence was scored with hypergeometric tests, and a repertoire-size bias correction was applied to TCR pairs. False discovery rates were estimated in a later analysis by permuting HLA or CMV assignments 20 times. In a later analysis, co-occurring TCRs were grouped using DBSCAN, with TCRdist sequence similarity added in when clustering inside HLA-allele-positive subsets. Co-occurrence clustering excluded repertoires with fewer than 30,000 or more than 120,000 public chains, plus five with anomalous nucleotide sharing. TCRdb mirrors the immuneACCESS table, restricted to in-frame sequences. Some clones are absent from its copies; in checked studies, under half trace to an unresolved V gene, and the reason for the others is unknown. V and J calls and clone size are copied from that table; D and trimming were computed from the DNA. This sample holds roughly 120,000 clones; around 86% were observed only once. The ten largest clones take up roughly 2.3% of the sample.

The sample taken for sequencing was PBMCs. The chain is encoded by TRBV12-2 joined to TRBJ2-7; TRBD1 is taken as the D call from the table, unchecked against the DNA. TRBV12-2 is a listed pseudogene. The receptor's source is a woman aged 25 to 39 in good health and CMV-seronegative. The nucleotide sequence reads as follows: TGTGCAAGTCGCTTAAGGACAGGCACCTCCTACGAGCAGTACTTC. It encodes CASRLRTGTSYEQYF.